The rows below give T cell receptor beta chains drawn from one sample of a study of CD8+CD57+ T cells in acquired aplastic anemia. Via MiXCR, TCRdb re-called the reads, giving one row per CDR3 protein. The table has under 200,000 distinct CDR3 sequences, roughly half seen once. The sample consisted of sorted CD4+, CD8+, or CD8+CD57+ T cells (not recorded which) from PBMCs. Receptor source: a human donor with aplastic anemia. Both conserved end residues are part of each CDR3. A D gene is named only where the DNA matches it firmly. Size is stated for part of the rows, as once, few or many counts, or as a class when the clone is expanded.

clone_size j_call d_call v_call cdr3_nt cdr3_aa
. TRBJ1-2 . TRBV9 TGTGCCAGCAGCGTAGCTGAGGGAGCTGGCTACACCTTC CASSVAEGAGYTF
. TRBJ2-6 TRBD2 TRBV11-2 TGTGCCTTCGGGGGGGATGGGGCCAACGTCCTGACTTTC CAFGGDGANVLTF
many TRBJ2-1 . TRBV11-3 TGTGCCAGCAGCTTAGTGGAAGGCCATTACAATGAGCAGTTCTTC CASSLVEGHYNEQFF
many TRBJ1-2 . TRBV24-1 TGTGCCACCAGTGCGACAGGCCTCTATGGCTACACCTTC CATSATGLYGYTF
. TRBJ1-2 TRBD1 TRBV14 TGTGCCAGCACGGGGGGGACAGTAGCCAACTATGGCTACACCTTC CASTGGTVANYGYTF
many TRBJ2-1 TRBD2 TRBV2 TGTGCCAGCATGAGACTAGCGGGGGGGCGGTCAAATGAGCAGTTCTTC CASMRLAGGRSNEQFF
. TRBJ2-3 TRBD1 TRBV25-1 TGCGCCAGCAGCCACCTGACAGGGGGGGGCACAGATACGCAGTATTTT CASSHLTGGGTDTQYF
once TRBJ1-3 TRBD1 TRBV6-1 TGTGCCAGCAATAGGGACAGAGAAGGCTCTGGAAACACCATATATTTT CASNRDREGSGNTIYF
. TRBJ2-7 TRBD2 TRBV7-6 TGTGCCAGCAGCGGAAGCGGGGGGTACGAGCAGTACTTC CASSGSGGYEQYF
. TRBJ2-1 . TRBV19 TGTGCCAGTAGTATATCGCGGTCCTACAATGAGCAGTTCTTC CASSISRSYNEQFF
many TRBJ2-7 . TRBV4-2 TGTGCCAGCAGCCAGACGGACAAGGCCCCCGGGATCCCAATCTTC CASSQTDKAPGIPIF
many TRBJ2-5 TRBD2 TRBV4-2 TGTGCCAGCAGCCAAGCGGGGGGGGCAGAGACCCAGTACTTC CASSQAGGAETQYF
many TRBJ2-1 TRBD2 TRBV6-1 TGTGCCAGCAGTCCTCGACGACTAGCGGTATGGTACAATGAGCAGTTCTTC CASSPRRLAVWYNEQFF
. TRBJ2-3 . TRBV15 TGTGCCACCAGCAGAGGAGGGCTCCCGGGCACAGATACGCAGTATTTT CATSRGGLPGTDTQYF
. TRBJ1-4 TRBD1 TRBV6-5 TGTGCCAGCAGTTACGGGACAGGGAGGAATGAAAAACTGTGTTTT CASSYGTGRNEKLCF
. TRBJ1-4 . TRBV10-3 TGTGCCATCAGTGGGGGGGGAGGGAGTGAAAAACTGTTTTTT CAISGGGGSEKLFF
. TRBJ2-2 . TRBV7-3 TGTGCCAGCAGCCAGATAAGGTCCGGGGAGCTGTTTTTT CASSQIRSGELFF
. TRBJ1-1 . TRBV12-5 TGTGCTAGTGGTTTGCTCCCGGCGGAAGGGAGTGAAGCTTTCTTT CASGLLPAEGSEAFF
. TRBJ2-7 . TRBV11-1 TGTGCCAGCAGCCCAGACGGGGGGCAGAGGGCCTACGAGCAGTACTTC CASSPDGGQRAYEQYF